These 27 T cell receptor beta chains share one sample of origin, sequenced in a study of blood T cells in healthy people across ages. Alongside a J-beta primer mix, a sample-barcoded 5' primer served in a second PCR lasting 7 to 11 cycles. TCRdb reanalysed the 5' RACE reads using MiXCR and keeps one entry per CDR3 protein. The profile shows hundreds of thousands of distinct CDR3 sequences, around three fifths of them singletons. The sequenced sample consisted of blood. These TCRs come from a man aged 35 to 55 in good health.

The CDR3: CASTLNGGANNEQFF. DNA of the CDR3: TGTGCCAGCACCCTTAATGGGGGGGCTAACAATGAGCAGTTCTTC. The chain links TRBV27 to TRBJ2-1, with a weak D call TRBD2 (7 bases). Deletions cut 7 bases from V and 5 bases from J, with 18 bases between. This CDR3 contains 15 residues. Germline V CDR1 and CDR2: MNHEY, SMNVEV (reference sequence).

The rearrangement uses TRBV18 and TRBJ2-1; D gene uncertain. Germline CDR1 KGHSH, CDR2 LQKENI. The CDR3 covers 15 residues. Trimming pared 6 bases from V and 2 bases from J, leaving 14 bases between. The CDR3 DNA reads as TGTGCCAGCTCGGGTAGGGCTCCCCCCTACAATGAGCAGTTCTTC. Amino acids: CASSGRAPPYNEQFF.

This chain connects TRBV28 to TRBJ2-7; 12 positions match TRBD1. Trimming cost V 6 bases and J 4 bases; bases outside gene matches: 13. Per the germline V gene, CDR1 is MDHEN and CDR2 is SYDVKM. This CDR3 has 17 amino acids. The CDR3 DNA sequence: TGTGCCAGCAGGATCGGGACAGGGGGCGTCCGCGTATACGAGCAGTACTTC. This codes for CASRIGTGGVRVYEQYF.

The rearrangement links TRBV25-1 to TRBJ2-3; 10 nucleotides align to TRBD2. Germline V gives CDR1 MGHDK, CDR2 SYGVNS. V lost 8 bases, J lost 2 bases, and 7 bases stayed unmatched. This CDR3 spans 15 amino acids. CDR3 in amino acids: CASRASGGDTDTQYF. CDR3 nucleotides: TGTGCCAGCCGGGCTAGCGGGGGCGACACAGATACGCAGTATTTT. Together with reference TRBV25-1 and TRBJ2-3, the CDR3 gives the full variable domain: EADIYQTPRYLVIGTGKKITLECSQTMGHDKMYWYQQDPGMELHLIHYSYGVNSTEKGDLSSESTVSRIRTEHFPLTLESARPSHTSQYLCASRASGGDTDTQYFGPGTRLTVL.

This clonotype occurred a few times. This chain links TRBV20-1 with TRBJ2-3, with 7 nucleotides matching TRBD2. V gave up 6 bases and J gave up 1 base; unmatched junction bases: 13. The CDR3 spans 16 residues. Germline V CDR1 and CDR2: DFQATT, SNEGSKA (reference sequence). The CDR3 loop reads CSAIDQRGLRTDTQYF. The CDR3 DNA is TGCAGTGCCATTGACCAGCGGGGACTTCGCACAGATACGCAGTATTTT.

The chain combines TRBV20-1 with TRBJ2-5, with 8 bases that match TRBD1. The V gene end was trimmed by 1 base and the J gene end by 4 bases; junction bases not matched to a gene: 8. CDR3 length: 15 residues. The germline V gene encodes CDR1 DFQATT and CDR2 SNEGSKA (reference sequence). The CDR3: CSARVGQGARETQYF. In DNA form, the CDR3 reads TGCAGTGCTAGAGTCGGGCAGGGGGCGCGAGAGACCCAGTACTTC.

CDR3: CASSLEPLTHHGYTF. CDR3 coding DNA: TGTGCCAGCAGTTTAGAGCCTCTTACCCATCATGGCTACACCTTC. V and J are TRBV12-3 or TRBV12-4 and TRBJ1-2; D remains ambiguous. The V end was cut by 1 base, the J end by 6 bases, with 15 bases between. The CDR3 sequence is 15 residues long.

This clonotype appeared a few times. A much larger clonotype is one base distant, so this may be a read error. The chain employs TRBV7-2 and TRBJ2-1, with a tentative D call TRBD2 (6 bases). The CDR3 is 14 residues long. Trimming took 1 base from V and 3 from J, leaving 7 bases between them. Germline V gene data show CDR1 as SGHTA and CDR2 as FQGNSA. For the CDR3, the DNA is TGTGCCAGCAGCTTAGGCGGGGACTACAATGAGCAGTTCTTC. Its protein product is CASSLGGDYNEQFF. Complete variable domain (other parts from reference TRBV7-2 and TRBJ2-1): GAGVSQSPSNKVTEKGKDVELRCDPISGHTALYWYRQSLGQGLEFLIYFQGNSAPDKSGLPSDRFSAERTGGSVSTLTIQRTQQEDSAVYLCASSLGGDYNEQFFGPGTRLTVL.

The chain recombines TRBV15 with TRBJ1-1; no definite D call. The germline V and J ends were trimmed by 0 bases and 1 base, with 12 bases remaining between them. CDR1 is LNHNV and CDR2 is YYDKDF in the germline V gene (reference sequence). The CDR3 is made up of 16 amino acids. For the CDR3, the DNA is TGTGCCACCAGCAGAGATTTGACACCCGGGAACACTGAAGCTTTCTTT. Encoded protein: CATSRDLTPGNTEAFF.

This clonotype was seen only a few times. The chain recombines TRBV7-2 with TRBJ2-3; 8 bases are shared with TRBD2. The CDR3 loop spans 15 amino acids. With V trimmed by 3 bases and J by 4 bases, 6 bases remained unmatched. Germline V gene sequence: CDR1 SGHTA, CDR2 FQGNSA. This CDR3 is CASSFALAGADTQYF. The CDR3 DNA follows: TGTGCCAGCAGCTTCGCTCTAGCGGGCGCAGATACGCAGTATTTT.

This clonotype was seen more than once but under ten times. The chain links TRBV20-1 to TRBJ2-3; TRBD2 agrees at 8 bases. J was trimmed by 4 bases and V by 6 bases; bases with no gene match: 6. CDR1 is DFQATT, CDR2 SNEGSKA, per germline (reference sequence). CDR3 length: 13 amino acids. CDR3 sequence: CSAQSGGADTQYF. In DNA, the CDR3 is TGCAGTGCCCAAAGCGGGGGAGCAGATACGCAGTATTTT.

This chain uses TRBV20-1 with TRBJ1-6, with D maybe TRBD1 (5 bases). The CDR3 contains 17 residues. V was trimmed by 2 bases and J by 7 bases, leaving 21 bases between them. CDR1 is DFQATT, CDR2 SNEGSKA, per germline (reference sequence). CDR3 coding DNA: TGCAGTGCTAGAACCCGGATCTTGCATAGGGACAATTCACCCCTCCACTTT. Protein sequence: CSARTRILHRDNSPLHF.

This clonotype was observed a single time. The J gene is TRBJ2-3, the V gene TRBV20-1; TRBD2 is a possible D gene (6 bases). Trimming removed 1 base at V and 7 bases at J, with 15 bases between. CDR3 size: 14 residues. The germline V gene has CDR1 DFQATT and CDR2 SNEGSKA (reference sequence). CDR3 coding DNA: TGCAGTGCTAGAGTACTAGCAGTAGGAAATACGCAGTATTTT. Amino acid sequence: CSARVLAVGNTQYF.

The chain joins TRBV6-2 or TRBV6-3 to TRBJ2-7; 8 bases line up with TRBD2. Germline V gene lookup returns CDR1 MNHEY and CDR2 SVGEGT. V lost 0 bases to trimming and J lost 0 bases; unmatched junction nucleotides: 19. CDR3 length equals 21 residues. CDR3 sequence (DNA): TGTGCCAGCAGTTACTCGGATTTAGAACCCGGGCTAGCGGGCTTCTCCTACGAGCAGTACTTC. It translates to CASSYSDLEPGLAGFSYEQYF.

As for this clonotype: This could be a read error, since a much larger clone is one nucleotide away. This rearrangement joins TRBV12-3 or TRBV12-4 to TRBJ2-4, with D possibly being TRBD1 (6 bases). The CDR3 is 14 amino acids. The DNA of the CDR3 is TGTGCCGGCAGTTTAGGGGGAGCCAAAAACATTCAGTACTTC. Amino acids: CAGSLGGAKNIQYF.

V usage is TRBV6-2 or TRBV6-3 and J usage is TRBJ2-5; D call uncertain. Trimming removed 5 bases from V and 1 base from J, with 11 bases in between. Germline V gene lookup returns CDR1 MNHEY and CDR2 SVGEGT. CDR3 length: 14 amino acids. The CDR3, as DNA: TGTGCCAGCAGTAAAGCCTTGCCCCAAGAGACCCAGTACTTC. This translates into CASSKALPQETQYF.

The genes are TRBV11-2 and TRBJ1-6; no clear D gene. Trimming took off 5 bases at V and 6 bases at J, with 23 bases between the two ends. CDR1 and CDR2 (germline): SGHAT, FQNNGV. The CDR3 covers 18 residues. CDR3 in amino acids: CASSTPLGARTLNSPLHF. CDR3 nucleotide sequence: TGTGCCAGCAGCACGCCCCTGGGAGCCAGGACCCTTAATTCACCCCTCCACTTT.

This clonotype was recorded a few times. This may stem from a read error, because a much larger clone lies one nucleotide away. This chain joins TRBV20-1 and TRBJ2-1, with D hard to call. The CDR3 totals 14 residues. The germline V gene encodes CDR1 DFQATT and CDR2 SNEGSKA (reference sequence). The germline V and J ends were trimmed by 8 bases and 4 bases, with 18 bases remaining between them. In nucleotides, the CDR3 is TGCAGTCCAAAAGCAGAGATGGGTTACAATGAGCAGTTCTTC. Translated, it gives CSPKAEMGYNEQFF.

The chain combines TRBV2 with TRBJ1-2; D may be TRBD1 (5 bases). The CDR3 runs to 14 residues. V was cut by 6 bases and J by 3 bases, with 14 bases left in between. Germline V gene lookup returns CDR1 SNHLY and CDR2 FYNNEI. The CDR3 DNA is TGTGCCAGCAGGCTACGCGCGGGGGACTATGGCTACACCTTC. Protein product: CASRLRAGDYGYTF.

CDR3 sequence (DNA): TGTGCCAGCAGTTTTTTGGGGGGCGGTGGGCAGCCCCAGCATTTT. This gives the protein CASSFLGGGGQPQHF. The rearrangement joins TRBV12-3 or TRBV12-4 to TRBJ1-5; D perhaps matches TRBD1 (6 bases). Trimming stripped 3 bases from V and 7 bases from J, with 16 bases between. The CDR3 contains 15 residues.

The CDR3 nucleotides are TGCAGTGCTTATGGGCCTAATCAGCCCCAGCATTTT. This encodes CSAYGPNQPQHF. The chain carries TRBV20-1 and TRBJ1-5; the D is unclear. V was shortened by 5 bases and J by 4 bases, with 9 bases between the two germline ends. The CDR3 is 12 residues long. CDR1 is DFQATT, CDR2 SNEGSKA, per germline (reference sequence).

V gene TRBV6-1 combines with J gene TRBJ1-2; D is perhaps TRBD1 (5 bases). CDR3 size: 15 residues. Germline V gives CDR1 MNHNS, CDR2 SASEGT. V was trimmed by 2 bases and J by 4 bases, leaving 14 bases between them. CDR3 amino acids: CASSERTRRTYGYTF. The CDR3 DNA is TGTGCCAGCAGTGAACGGACACGTCGGACCTATGGCTACACCTTC.

This chain uses TRBV9 with TRBJ2-3, with 7 nucleotides matching TRBD1. Per the germline V gene, CDR1 is SGDLS and CDR2 is YYNGEE. This CDR3 is 18 amino acids long. V lost 0 bases to trimming and J lost 2 bases; unmatched junction nucleotides: 12. In DNA form, the CDR3 reads TGTGCCAGCAGCGTAGCCCAGGACAGGTCGACAAACACAGATACGCAGTATTTT. It encodes CASSVAQDRSTNTDTQYF. Full variable domain (outside the CDR3, taken from reference TRBV9 and TRBJ2-3): DSGVTQTPKHLITATGQRVTLRCSPRSGDLSVYWYQQSLDQGLQFLIQYYNGEERAKGNILERFSAQQFPDLHSELNLSSLELGDSALYFCASSVAQDRSTNTDTQYFGPGTRLTVL.

This clonotype was counted many times. The CDR3 region has the DNA TGTGCCAGCAGCCCCCGAAGAGGCGGGGGGGTTAAGGATACGCAGTATTTT. Protein product: CASSPRRGGGVKDTQYF. This chain joins TRBV7-9 and TRBJ2-3, with 9 bases identical to TRBD2. The CDR3 runs to 17 residues. CDR1 and CDR2 (germline): SEHNR, FQNEAQ (reference sequence). V shed 5 bases and J 6 bases; nucleotides not matched to a gene: 15.

This clonotype was found a few times. The chain is built from TRBV29-1 and TRBJ1-4; 7 bases align to TRBD1. Looked up from germline, CDR1 is SQVTM and CDR2 is ANQGSEA. This CDR3 spans 13 amino acids. The V and J ends lost 6 bases and 5 bases, in that order; junction bases with no gene match: 6. The CDR3 sequence: CSVETGRNEKLFF. The CDR3 DNA sequence: TGCAGCGTCGAGACAGGGCGGAATGAAAAACTGTTTTTT.

The chain has TRBV7-6 and TRBJ2-7; D perhaps matches TRBD1 (6 bases). The CDR3 is 15 residues long. Germline-derived CDR1 and CDR2 are SGHVS and FNYEAQ. Trimming left V 5 bases short and J 3 bases short, with 17 bases between. DNA of the CDR3: TGTGCCAGCAGCGAAGGTCAGGGGATTCTCTACGAGCAGTACTTC. Protein sequence: CASSEGQGILYEQYF.

The CDR3 is CASSLAGEYTGELFF. CDR3 nucleotide sequence: TGTGCCAGCAGTTTGGCGGGAGAGTACACCGGGGAGCTGTTTTTT. The J gene is TRBJ2-2, the V gene TRBV28; 7 bases agree with TRBD2. CDR1 and CDR2 from the germline V gene are MDHEN and SYDVKM. After removal of 3 bases from V and 3 bases from J, the junction contained 4 bases not matched to a gene. The CDR3 contains 15 residues.